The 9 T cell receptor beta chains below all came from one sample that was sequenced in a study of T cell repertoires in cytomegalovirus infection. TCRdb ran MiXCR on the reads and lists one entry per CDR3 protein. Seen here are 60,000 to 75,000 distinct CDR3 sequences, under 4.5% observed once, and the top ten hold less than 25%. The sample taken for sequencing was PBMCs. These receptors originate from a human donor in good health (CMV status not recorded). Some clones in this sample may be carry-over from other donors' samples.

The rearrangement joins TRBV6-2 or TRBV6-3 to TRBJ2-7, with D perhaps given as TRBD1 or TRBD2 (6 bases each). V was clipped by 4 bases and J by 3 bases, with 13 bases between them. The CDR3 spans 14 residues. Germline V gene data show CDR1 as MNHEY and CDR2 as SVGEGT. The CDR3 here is CASSFYGGVYEQYF. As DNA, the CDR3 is TGTGCCAGCAGTTTTTACGGGGGCGTCTACGAGCAGTACTTC.

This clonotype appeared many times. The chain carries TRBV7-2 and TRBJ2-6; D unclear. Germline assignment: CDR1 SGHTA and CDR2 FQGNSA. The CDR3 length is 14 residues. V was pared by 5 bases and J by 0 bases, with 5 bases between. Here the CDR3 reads CASSTHSGANVLTF. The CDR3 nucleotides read TGTGCCAGCAGCACTCACTCTGGGGCCAACGTCCTGACTTTC.

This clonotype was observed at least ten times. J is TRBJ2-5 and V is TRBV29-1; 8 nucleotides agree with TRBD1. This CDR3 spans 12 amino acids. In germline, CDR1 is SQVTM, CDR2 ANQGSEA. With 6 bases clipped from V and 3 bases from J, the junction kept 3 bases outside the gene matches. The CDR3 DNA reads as TGCAGCGTAGGACAGGGAGAAGAGACCCAGTACTTC. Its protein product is CSVGQGEETQYF.

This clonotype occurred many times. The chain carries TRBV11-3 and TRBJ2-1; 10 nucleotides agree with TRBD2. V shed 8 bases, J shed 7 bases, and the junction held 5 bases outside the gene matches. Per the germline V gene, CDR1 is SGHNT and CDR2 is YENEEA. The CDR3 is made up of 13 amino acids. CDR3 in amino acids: CASATSGVNEQFF. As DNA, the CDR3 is TGTGCCAGCGCTACTAGCGGGGTAAATGAGCAGTTCTTC.

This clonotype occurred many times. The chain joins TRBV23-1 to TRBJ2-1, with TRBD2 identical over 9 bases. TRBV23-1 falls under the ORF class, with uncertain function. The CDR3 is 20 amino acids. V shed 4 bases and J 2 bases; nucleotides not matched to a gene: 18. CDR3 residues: CASSRAPAGAGGRTYNEQFF. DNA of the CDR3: TGCGCCAGCAGTCGGGCTCCCGCAGGAGCGGGAGGTAGAACCTACAATGAGCAGTTCTTC.

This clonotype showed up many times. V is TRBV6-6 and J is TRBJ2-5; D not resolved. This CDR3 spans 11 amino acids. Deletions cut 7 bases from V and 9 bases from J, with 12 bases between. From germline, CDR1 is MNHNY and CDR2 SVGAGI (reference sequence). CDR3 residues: CASTSALAQYF. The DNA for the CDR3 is TGTGCCAGCACCAGCGCTTTGGCCCAGTACTTC.

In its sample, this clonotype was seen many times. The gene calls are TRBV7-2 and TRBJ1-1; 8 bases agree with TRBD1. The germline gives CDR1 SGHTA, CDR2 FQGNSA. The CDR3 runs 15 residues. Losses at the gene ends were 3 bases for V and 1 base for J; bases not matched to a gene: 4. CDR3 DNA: TGTGCCAGCAGCTTTGGACAGGGACAGAACACTGAAGCTTTCTTT. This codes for CASSFGQGQNTEAFF.

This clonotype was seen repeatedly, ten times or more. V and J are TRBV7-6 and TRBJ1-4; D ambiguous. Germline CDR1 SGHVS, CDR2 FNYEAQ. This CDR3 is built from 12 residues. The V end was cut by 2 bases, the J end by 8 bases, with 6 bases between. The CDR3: CASSLLGEKLFF. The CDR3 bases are TGTGCCAGCAGCTTATTAGGCGAAAAACTGTTTTTT.

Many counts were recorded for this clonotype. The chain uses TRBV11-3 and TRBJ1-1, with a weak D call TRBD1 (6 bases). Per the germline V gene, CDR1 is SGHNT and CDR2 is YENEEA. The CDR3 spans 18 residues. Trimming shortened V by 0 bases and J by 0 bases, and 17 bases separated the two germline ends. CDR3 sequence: CASSLDPRQDEVNTEAFF. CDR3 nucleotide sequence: TGTGCCAGCAGCTTAGATCCGCGACAGGACGAAGTGAACACTGAAGCTTTCTTT.